This T cell receptor beta chain comes out of a study of STAT5B mutations in CD4+ large granular lymphocyte leukemia. Assay: immunoSEQ multiplex PCR; the TCRdb copy retains only in-frame clones and omits some. In the table there are roughly 48,000 clones, 60% to 75% of which are singletons. Remarks on this clone: The antigen is not known.

This CDR3 is built from 16 residues. V lost 5 bases and J 0 bases, leaving 16 bases between the germline ends. Germline V CDR1 and CDR2: MNHEY, SMNVEV (reference sequence). General study points: Main leukemic clonotypes were patient-specific, but roughly 25% appeared at low frequency elsewhere. TRBV06-family usage was enriched in top patient clones (8/27) versus controls (2/35).

This sequence joins TRBV27 and TRBJ1-1, with a possible D match to TRBD1 (5 bases). This TCR came from a human donor in good health. Sequences were obtained from CD4+ T cells from blood buffy coats. The chain's CDR3 is CASSGALGRLNTEAFF. The DNA of the CDR3 is TGTGCCAGCAGTGGGGCCCTTGGACGCCTGAACACTGAAGCTTTCTTT.